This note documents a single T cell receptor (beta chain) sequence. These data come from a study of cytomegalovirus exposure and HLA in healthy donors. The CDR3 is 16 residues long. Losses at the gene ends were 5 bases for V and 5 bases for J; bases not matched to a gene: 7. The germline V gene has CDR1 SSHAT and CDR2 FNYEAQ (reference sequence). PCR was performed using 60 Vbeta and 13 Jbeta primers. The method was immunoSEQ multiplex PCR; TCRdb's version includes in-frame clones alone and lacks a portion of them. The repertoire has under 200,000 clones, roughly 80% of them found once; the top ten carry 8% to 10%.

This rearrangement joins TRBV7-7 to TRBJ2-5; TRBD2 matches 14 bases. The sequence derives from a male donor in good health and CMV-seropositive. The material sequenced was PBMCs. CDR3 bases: TGTGCCAGCAGCGTGGGACTAGCGGGGGCCGTGGAGACCCAGTACTTC. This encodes CASSVGLAGAVETQYF.